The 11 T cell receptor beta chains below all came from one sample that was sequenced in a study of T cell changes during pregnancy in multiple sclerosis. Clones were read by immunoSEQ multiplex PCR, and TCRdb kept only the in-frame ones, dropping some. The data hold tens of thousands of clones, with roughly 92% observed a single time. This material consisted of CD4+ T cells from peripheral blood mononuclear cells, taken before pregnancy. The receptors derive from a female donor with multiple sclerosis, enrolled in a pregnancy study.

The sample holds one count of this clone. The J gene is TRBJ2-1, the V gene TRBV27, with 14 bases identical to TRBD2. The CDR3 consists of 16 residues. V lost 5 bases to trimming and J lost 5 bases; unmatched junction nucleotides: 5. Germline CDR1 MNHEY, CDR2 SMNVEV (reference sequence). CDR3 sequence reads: CASSPGTSGSHNEQFF. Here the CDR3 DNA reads TGTGCCAGCAGTCCCGGGACTAGCGGGAGTCACAATGAGCAGTTCTTC.

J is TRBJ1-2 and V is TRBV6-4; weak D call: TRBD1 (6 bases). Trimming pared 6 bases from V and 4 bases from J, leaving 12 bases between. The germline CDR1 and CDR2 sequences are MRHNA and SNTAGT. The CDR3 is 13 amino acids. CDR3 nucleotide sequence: TGTGCCAGCAGCCAACAGGGATCCTATGGCTACACCTTC. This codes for CASSQQGSYGYTF.

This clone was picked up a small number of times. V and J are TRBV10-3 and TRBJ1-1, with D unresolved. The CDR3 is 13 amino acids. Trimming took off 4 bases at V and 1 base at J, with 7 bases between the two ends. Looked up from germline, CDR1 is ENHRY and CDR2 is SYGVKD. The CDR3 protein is CAISVNGNTEAFF. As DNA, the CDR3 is TGTGCCATCAGTGTCAACGGGAACACTGAAGCTTTCTTT.

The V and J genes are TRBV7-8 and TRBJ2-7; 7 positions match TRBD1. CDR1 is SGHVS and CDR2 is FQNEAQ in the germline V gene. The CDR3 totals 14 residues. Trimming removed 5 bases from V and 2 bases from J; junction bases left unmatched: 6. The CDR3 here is CASSRQGSPYEQYF. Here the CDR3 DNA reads TGTGCCAGCAGCAGACAGGGTAGCCCCTACGAGCAGTACTTC.

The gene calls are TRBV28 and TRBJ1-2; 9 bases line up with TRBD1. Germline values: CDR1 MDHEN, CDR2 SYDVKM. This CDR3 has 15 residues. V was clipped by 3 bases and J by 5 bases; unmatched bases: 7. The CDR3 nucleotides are TGTGCCAGCAGTTTCCCACAGGGGGCTGCTTATGGCTACACCTTC. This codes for CASSFPQGAAYGYTF.

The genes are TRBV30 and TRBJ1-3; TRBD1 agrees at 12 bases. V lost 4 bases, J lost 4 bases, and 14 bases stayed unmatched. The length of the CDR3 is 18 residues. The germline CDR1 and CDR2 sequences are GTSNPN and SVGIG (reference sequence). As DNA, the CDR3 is TGTGCCTGGAACCATCGCCCGGGACAGGGGGCTGCAGGAAACACCATATATTTT. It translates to CAWNHRPGQGAAGNTIYF.

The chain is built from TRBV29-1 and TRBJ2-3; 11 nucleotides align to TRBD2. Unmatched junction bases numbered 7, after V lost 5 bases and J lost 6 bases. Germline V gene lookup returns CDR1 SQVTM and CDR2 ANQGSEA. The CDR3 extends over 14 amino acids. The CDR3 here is CSVRLAGLRDTQYF. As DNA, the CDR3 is TGCAGCGTTCGACTAGCGGGACTGCGGGATACGCAGTATTTT.

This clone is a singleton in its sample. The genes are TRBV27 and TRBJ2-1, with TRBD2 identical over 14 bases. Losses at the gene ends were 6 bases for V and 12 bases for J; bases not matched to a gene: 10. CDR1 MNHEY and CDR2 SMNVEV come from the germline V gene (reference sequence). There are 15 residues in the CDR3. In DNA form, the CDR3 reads TGTGCCAGCAGCAGGACTAGCGGGAGGCCCACCTGGCAGTTCTTC. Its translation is CASSRTSGRPTWQFF.

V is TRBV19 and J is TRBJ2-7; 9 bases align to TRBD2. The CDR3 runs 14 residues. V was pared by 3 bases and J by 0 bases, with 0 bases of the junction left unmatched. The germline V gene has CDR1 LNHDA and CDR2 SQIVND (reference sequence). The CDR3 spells CASSMTSGSYEQYF. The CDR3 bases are TGTGCCAGTAGTATGACTAGCGGCTCCTACGAGCAGTACTTC.

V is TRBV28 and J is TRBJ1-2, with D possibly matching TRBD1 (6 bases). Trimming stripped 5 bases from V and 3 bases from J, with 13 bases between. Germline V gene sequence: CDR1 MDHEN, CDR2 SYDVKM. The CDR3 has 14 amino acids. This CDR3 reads CASSPPGQYYGYTF. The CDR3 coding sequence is TGTGCCAGCAGTCCCCCCGGACAGTACTATGGCTACACCTTC.

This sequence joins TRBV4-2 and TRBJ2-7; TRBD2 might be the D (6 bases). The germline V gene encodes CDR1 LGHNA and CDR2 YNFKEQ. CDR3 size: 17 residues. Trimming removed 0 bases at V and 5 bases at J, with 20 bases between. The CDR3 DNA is TGTGCCAGCAGCCAAGATGGGGCCGGCGGACTACCGGACGAGCAGTACTTC. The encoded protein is CASSQDGAGGLPDEQYF.